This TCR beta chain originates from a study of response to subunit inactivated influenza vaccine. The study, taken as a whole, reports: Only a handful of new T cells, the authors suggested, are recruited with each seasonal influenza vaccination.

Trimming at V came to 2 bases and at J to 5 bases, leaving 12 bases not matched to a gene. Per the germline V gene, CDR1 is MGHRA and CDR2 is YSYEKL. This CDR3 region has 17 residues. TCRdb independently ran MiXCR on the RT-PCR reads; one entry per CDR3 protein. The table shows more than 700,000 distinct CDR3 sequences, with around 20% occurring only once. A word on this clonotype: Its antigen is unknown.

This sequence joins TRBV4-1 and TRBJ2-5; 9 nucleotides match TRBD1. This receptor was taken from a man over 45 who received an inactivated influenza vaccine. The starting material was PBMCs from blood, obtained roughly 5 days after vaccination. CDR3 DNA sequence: TGCGCCAGCAGCCAAATACTCACAGGGGGCCCATTGGAGACCCAGTACTTC. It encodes CASSQILTGGPLETQYF.